Below are 12 T cell receptor beta chains sequenced from a single sample in a study of control samples from healthy donors and cancer patients. The assay was immunoSEQ multiplex PCR, and TCRdb's table has in-frame clones only and misses some. The table includes over 150,000 clones, over 95% detected once. The sequencing sample was made of blood. These receptors all come from a woman aged 30 to 39 in good health.

The V call is TRBV6-5, the J call TRBJ2-2; D is uncertain. The length of the CDR3 is 14 residues. The germline V gene encodes CDR1 MNHEY and CDR2 SVGAGI. Trimming took off 6 bases at V and 0 bases at J, with 8 bases between the two ends. The CDR3 is CASRIRANTGELFF. The CDR3 DNA reads as TGTGCCAGCAGAATACGAGCGAACACCGGGGAGCTGTTTTTT.

The chain uses TRBV6-5 and TRBJ1-5; 8 bases map to TRBD1. Germline CDR1 is MNHEY and CDR2 is SVGAGI. The junction had 9 bases not matched to a gene; V was cut back by 10 bases and J by 7 bases. This CDR3 region has 13 residues. This CDR3 reads CAILDRGGQPQHF. The CDR3 DNA reads TGTGCCATCCTCGACAGGGGTGGCCAGCCCCAGCATTTT.

J is TRBJ2-2 and V is TRBV2, with 7 bases aligning to TRBD1. Germline CDR1 and CDR2: SNHLY and FYNNEI. The CDR3 extends over 15 amino acids. Trimming cost V 7 bases and J 5 bases; bases outside gene matches: 10. CDR3 coding DNA: TGTGCCAGCATGGCCGACAGGGTACCTACCGGGGAGCTGTTTTTT. It yields the protein CASMADRVPTGELFF.

This sequence joins TRBV5-4 and TRBJ2-2; D unclear. The CDR3 runs 17 residues. V gave up 4 bases and J gave up 0 bases, with 16 bases separating them. Germline assignment: CDR1 SGHNT and CDR2 YYREEE (reference sequence). The CDR3 loop reads CASSRAAHSTNTGELFF. The DNA for the CDR3 is TGTGCCAGCAGCCGGGCAGCGCACTCAACGAACACCGGGGAGCTGTTTTTT. Variable domain in full (rest from reference TRBV5-4 and TRBJ2-2): ETGVTQSPTHLIKTRGQQVTLRCSSQSGHNTVSWYQQALGQGPQFIFQYYREEENGRGNFPPRFSGLQFPNYSSELNVNALELDDSALYLCASSRAAHSTNTGELFFGEGSRLTVL.

V gene TRBV6-1 combines with J gene TRBJ1-2; D is unclear. The length of the CDR3 is 15 residues. Germline loops: CDR1 MNHNS, CDR2 SASEGT. V was trimmed by 2 bases and J by 0 bases, leaving 10 bases between them. CDR3 residues: CASSEPRLANYGYTF. Here the CDR3 DNA reads TGTGCCAGCAGTGAACCCCGGCTGGCTAACTATGGCTACACCTTC.

This chain joins TRBV2 and TRBJ2-2, with 8 bases fitting TRBD1. Germline loops: CDR1 SNHLY, CDR2 FYNNEI. The length of the CDR3 is 15 residues. J lost 4 bases, V lost 5 bases, and 6 bases had no gene match. The CDR3 DNA follows: TGTGCCAGCAGTTCTAGGGACAGGTTCACCGGGGAGCTGTTTTTT. Translation gives CASSSRDRFTGELFF.

The V call is TRBV7-2, the J call TRBJ1-3; D gene unclear. This CDR3 is built from 16 residues. Germline loops: CDR1 SGHTA, CDR2 FQGNSA. The V end was cut by 2 bases, the J end by 0 bases, with 11 bases between. CDR3 DNA: TGTGCCAGCAGCTTATTGGGGAAGAGCTCTGGAAACACCATATATTTT. Protein product: CASSLLGKSSGNTIYF.

The sample holds one count of this clone. The chain recombines TRBV6-5 with TRBJ2-5; D not certain. Germline V gene lookup returns CDR1 MNHEY and CDR2 SVGAGI. V was shortened by 6 bases and J by 5 bases, with 13 bases between the two germline ends. This CDR3 has 13 residues. CDR3 sequence: CASRPRRWETQYF. The CDR3 DNA is TGTGCCAGCAGACCCAGAAGGTGGGAGACCCAGTACTTC.

This clone was detected a few times. The chain joins TRBV5-4 to TRBJ1-6; 8 positions agree with TRBD1. Germline-derived CDR1 and CDR2 are SGHNT and YYREEE (reference sequence). After removal of 3 bases from V and 10 bases from J, the junction contained 15 bases not matched to a gene. CDR3 length: 17 amino acids. CDR3 sequence reads: CASSYWTGTRKHSPLHF. The CDR3, as DNA: TGTGCCAGCAGCTACTGGACAGGGACTAGGAAACACTCACCCCTCCACTTT.

The J gene is TRBJ2-1, the V gene TRBV18, with D uncertain. This CDR3 has 12 amino acids. V was pared by 0 bases and J by 3 bases, with 0 bases between. CDR1 KGHSH and CDR2 LQKENI come from the germline V gene. The CDR3 loop reads CASSPPYNEQFF. The DNA for the CDR3 is TGTGCCAGCTCACCACCCTACAATGAGCAGTTCTTC.

The chain uses TRBV7-6 and TRBJ1-6; TRBD1 aligns across 7 bases. With 1 base clipped from V and 3 bases from J, the junction kept 3 bases outside the gene matches. From germline, CDR1 is SGHVS and CDR2 FNYEAQ. The CDR3 is made up of 16 amino acids. The chain's CDR3 is CASSLDPGGYNSPLHF. The CDR3 region has the DNA TGTGCCAGCAGCTTAGACCCAGGGGGCTATAATTCACCCCTCCACTTT.

The chain links TRBV9 to TRBJ2-3; D gene uncertain. The V gene's germline CDR1 is SGDLS and CDR2 YYNGEE. V was shortened by 0 bases and J by 0 bases, with 11 bases between the two germline ends. The CDR3 extends over 16 amino acids. The DNA for the CDR3 is TGTGCCAGCAGCGTAGAACTCCTAACTAGCACAGATACGCAGTATTTT. Translation gives CASSVELLTSTDTQYF.